This TCR beta chain was documented in a study of CD8 T cells in Susac syndrome. Study summary: Within the group of sequenced Susac syndrome patients, more than 5 had active disease and about eight were in remission.

This CDR3 has 14 amino acids. V lost 6 bases and J lost 1; bases outside the gene matches: 6. Germline CDR1 MGHDK, CDR2 SYGVNS. Bulk CD8+ and CD4+ cells came from magnetic negative isolation; CD8+ TEMRA by FACS. Random hexamers served to reverse transcribe roughly 0.5 to 1 ug RNA. The TCR beta CDR3 was amplified by immunoSEQ multiplex PCR across 54 Vbeta, 13 Jbeta. TCRdb fed the immunoSEQ multiplex PCR reads into MiXCR, producing one record per CDR3 protein. The sample includes approximately 150,000 distinct CDR3 sequences, approximately 94% seen only once; the top ten take 0.075% to 0.09%. The sample was CD4+ T cells from PBMCs. The TCR originated in a human donor with Susac syndrome. The V call is TRBV25-1, the J call TRBJ2-7; TRBD1 matches 7 bases. In DNA form, the CDR3 reads TGTGCCAGCAGGGAACAGGGGTCTTCCTACGAGCAGTACTTC. As protein: CASREQGSSYEQYF.